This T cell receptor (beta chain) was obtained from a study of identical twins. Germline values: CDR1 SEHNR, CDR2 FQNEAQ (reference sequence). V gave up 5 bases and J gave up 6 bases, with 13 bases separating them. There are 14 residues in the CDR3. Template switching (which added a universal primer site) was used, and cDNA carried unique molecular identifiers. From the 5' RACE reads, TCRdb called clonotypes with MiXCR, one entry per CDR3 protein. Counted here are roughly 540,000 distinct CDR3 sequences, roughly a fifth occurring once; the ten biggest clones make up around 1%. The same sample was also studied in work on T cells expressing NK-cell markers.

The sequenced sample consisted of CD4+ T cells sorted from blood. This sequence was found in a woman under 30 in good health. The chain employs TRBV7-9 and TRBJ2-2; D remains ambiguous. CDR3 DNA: TGTGCCAGCAGCCCTACGACCGGATCCGGGGAGCTGTTTTTT. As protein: CASSPTTGSGELFF.